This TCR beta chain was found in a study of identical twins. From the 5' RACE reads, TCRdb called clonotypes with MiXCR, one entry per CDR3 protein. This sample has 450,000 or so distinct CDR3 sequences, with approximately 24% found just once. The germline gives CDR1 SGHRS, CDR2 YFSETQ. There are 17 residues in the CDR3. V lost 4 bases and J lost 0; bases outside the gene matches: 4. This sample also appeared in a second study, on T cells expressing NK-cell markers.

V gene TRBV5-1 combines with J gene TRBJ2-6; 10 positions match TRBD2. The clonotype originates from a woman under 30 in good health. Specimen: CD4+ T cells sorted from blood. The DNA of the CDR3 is TGCGCCAGCAGCCTAGCGGGAGCGAACTCTGGGGCCAACGTCCTGACTTTC. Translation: CASSLAGANSGANVLTF.